Below, 21 T cell receptor beta chains from the same sample are listed, as sequenced in a study of cytomegalovirus exposure and HLA in healthy donors. The PCR had 60 Vbeta and 13 Jbeta primers. The protocol was immunoSEQ multiplex PCR, while the TCRdb copy is restricted to in-frame clones and leaves out a portion. The table includes 75,000 to 95,000 clones, over 75% detected once. The material sequenced was PBMCs. All receptors come from a human donor in good health.

The chain employs TRBV6-5 and TRBJ2-7; TRBD1 might be the D (6 bases). The CDR3 consists of 16 residues. Germline V CDR1 and CDR2: MNHEY, SVGAGI. The V end was cut by 0 bases, the J end by 5 bases, with 17 bases between. In nucleotides, the CDR3 is TGTGCCAGCAGTTACTCCAAACAGGGAATTCCGGACGAGCAGTACTTC. It translates to CASSYSKQGIPDEQYF.

The chain links TRBV10-3 to TRBJ1-1; D gene unclear. Trimming left V 0 bases short and J 5 bases short, with 7 bases between. The CDR3 length is 13 residues. The germline V gene has CDR1 ENHRY and CDR2 SYGVKD. The CDR3 nucleotides read TGTGCCATCAGTGAGTCGGGAGGAACTGAAGCTTTCTTT. Amino acids: CAISESGGTEAFF.

This chain joins TRBV27 and TRBJ2-2; no reliable D call. Trimming took 6 bases from V and 5 from J, leaving 10 bases between them. The CDR3 has 13 amino acids. Germline CDR1 MNHEY, CDR2 SMNVEV (reference sequence). The CDR3 DNA follows: TGTGCCAGCAGGCTCGCGGAAACCGGGGAGCTGTTTTTT. It codes for CASRLAETGELFF.

The CDR3 loop reads CASSLSGLAGLTSYEQYF. CDR3 in DNA: TGTGCCAGCAGTTTATCCGGACTAGCGGGGTTAACCTCCTACGAGCAGTACTTC. V usage is TRBV27 and J usage is TRBJ2-5; 12 bases map to TRBD2. The DNA end favors TRBJ2-7, so the J call may be wrong. The CDR3 has 18 amino acids. CDR1 MNHEY and CDR2 SMNVEV come from the germline V gene (reference sequence).

This clone was detected a few times. The gene calls are TRBV7-6 and TRBJ2-5; D is unresolved. The V gene lost 2 bases and the J gene lost 4 bases, with 8 bases spanning the gap. The germline CDR1 and CDR2 sequences are SGHVS and FNYEAQ. The CDR3 loop spans 13 amino acids. CDR3 DNA sequence: TGTGCCAGCAGCTTAAACCCGGGAGAGACCCAGTACTTC. This sequence encodes CASSLNPGETQYF.

The chain couples TRBV10-3 to TRBJ1-1; no definite D call. This CDR3 region has 13 residues. The germline V gene has CDR1 ENHRY and CDR2 SYGVKD. V was cut by 0 bases and J by 11 bases, with 13 bases left in between. DNA for the CDR3: TGTGCCATCAGTGAGTCTACAGAAGTCGTGGCTTTCTTT. Protein: CAISESTEVVAFF.

The chain is built from TRBV5-8 and TRBJ1-2; no reliable D call. Trimming shortened V by 5 bases and J by 1 base, and 9 bases separated the two germline ends. Germline V lookup: CDR1 SGHTS, CDR2 YDEGEE. The CDR3 totals 13 residues. The CDR3 loop reads CASRNGNNYGYTF. The DNA for the CDR3 is TGTGCCAGCAGAAACGGGAATAACTATGGCTACACCTTC.

The chain combines TRBV7-2 with TRBJ2-4; a weak D match, TRBD2 (7 bases). This CDR3 comprises 17 residues. Germline lookup yields CDR1 SGHTA and CDR2 FQGNSA. V shed 6 bases and J shed 1 base, with 19 bases lying between them. The CDR3 bases are TGTGCCAGCAGGAAAGAGGGGGGGCCTCTGGCCAAAAACATTCAGTACTTC. Protein sequence: CASRKEGGPLAKNIQYF.

This chain uses TRBV30 with TRBJ1-1, with unresolved D. Per germline, CDR1 GTSNPN and CDR2 SVGIG (reference sequence). The V end lost 2 bases, the J end lost 9 bases, and 13 bases lay between the germline ends. The CDR3 is made up of 12 amino acids. The CDR3, as DNA: TGTGCCTGGAGTCAGGTGGGCTGGAAAGCTTTCTTT. The encoded protein is CAWSQVGWKAFF.

The gene calls are TRBV29-1 and TRBJ1-1; TRBD1 agrees at 10 bases. J lost 2 bases, V lost 7 bases, and 4 bases had no gene match. CDR1 and CDR2 from the germline V gene are SQVTM and ANQGSEA. The CDR3 has 13 residues. The CDR3 reads CSAGDRGNTEAFF. The CDR3 nucleotides read TGCAGCGCTGGGGACAGGGGTAACACTGAAGCTTTCTTT.

About this clone: One end of the junction does not line up with germline, which may come from a read error. The rearrangement uses TRBV6-1 and TRBJ1-5; no definite D call. CDR3 length: 15 residues. Per the germline V gene, CDR1 is MNHNS and CDR2 is SASEGT. This CDR3 reads CASSVRGVGNQPQNF. CDR3 sequence (DNA): TGTGCCAGCAGTGTACGGGGAGTAGGCAATCAGCCCCAGAATTTT.

This chain joins TRBV5-4 and TRBJ2-7; perhaps TRBD1 as D (7 bases). The CDR3 is made up of 15 amino acids. Trimming pared 5 bases from V and 3 bases from J, leaving 18 bases between. Per germline, CDR1 SGHNT and CDR2 YYREEE (reference sequence). CDR3: CASSKGGDRVYEQYF. As DNA, the CDR3 is TGTGCCAGCAGTAAAGGCGGGGACAGAGTCTACGAGCAGTACTTC.

The chain employs TRBV9 and TRBJ2-3; 9 nucleotides match TRBD1. Germline loops: CDR1 SGDLS, CDR2 YYNGEE. V lost 4 bases, J lost 4 bases, and 7 bases stayed unmatched. The CDR3 has 15 residues. The CDR3 sequence: CASSPGTGPPDTQYF. The CDR3 DNA follows: TGTGCCAGCAGCCCAGGGACAGGGCCCCCAGATACGCAGTATTTT.

V gene TRBV5-1 combines with J gene TRBJ1-4; 7 bases map to TRBD1. Germline CDR1 and CDR2: SGHRS and YFSETQ. V shed 0 bases and J 1 base; nucleotides not matched to a gene: 3. The CDR3 totals 16 residues. The CDR3 reads CASSLVGGGTNEKLFF. The DNA of the CDR3 is TGCGCCAGCAGCTTGGTAGGGGGCGGAACTAATGAAAAACTGTTTTTT.

The CDR3 reads CASRSLYSGANVLTF. Here the CDR3 DNA reads TGTGCCAGCAGGTCCTTATACTCTGGGGCCAACGTCCTGACTTTC. The chain carries TRBV6-1 and TRBJ2-6; D is uncertain. CDR3 length: 15 residues. The germline gives CDR1 MNHNS, CDR2 SASEGT. Trimming cost V 6 bases and J 0 bases, with 9 bases left between them.

This clone was found a few times. V gene TRBV19 combines with J gene TRBJ1-2; D is uncertain. V was trimmed by 7 bases and J by 4 bases, leaving 16 bases between them. Germline CDR1 LNHDA, CDR2 SQIVND (reference sequence). The CDR3 totals 14 residues. Written as DNA, the CDR3 is TGTGCCAGTACTGGAGTTATTGGAGGCTATGGCTACACCTTC. Its protein product is CASTGVIGGYGYTF.

The chain has TRBV6-5 and TRBJ2-2; D is possibly TRBD2 (5 bases). Germline V gene sequence: CDR1 MNHEY, CDR2 SVGAGI. The CDR3 is 15 residues long. Trimming took off 6 bases at V and 4 bases at J, with 15 bases between the two ends. The CDR3, as DNA: TGTGCCAGCAGGGGAGCCCTTTTGGGCACCGGGGAGCTGTTTTTT. This codes for CASRGALLGTGELFF.

The rearrangement uses TRBV5-6 and TRBJ1-4; D ambiguous. V lost 0 bases and J 8 bases, leaving 20 bases between the germline ends. This CDR3 comprises 17 residues. The germline gives CDR1 SGHDT, CDR2 YYEEEE. The CDR3 sequence is CASSLVSYGDKREKLFF. CDR3 bases: TGTGCCAGCAGCTTGGTGAGTTACGGGGATAAGAGAGAAAAACTGTTTTTT.

The chain's CDR3 is CASSLGPAGAVEAFF. The CDR3, as DNA: TGCGCCAGCAGCTTGGGGCCGGCGGGGGCGGTTGAAGCTTTCTTT. V is TRBV5-1 and J is TRBJ1-1; D possibly corresponds to TRBD1 (6 bases). The V end lost 0 bases, the J end lost 7 bases, and 16 bases lay between the germline ends. The CDR3 is 15 residues long. Per germline, CDR1 SGHRS and CDR2 YFSETQ.

This sequence joins TRBV5-1 and TRBJ2-1, with 9 bases fitting TRBD2. Germline loops: CDR1 SGHRS, CDR2 YFSETQ. The CDR3 loop spans 14 amino acids. Trimming took 4 bases from V and 7 from J; bases not matched to a gene: 6. CDR3: CASSDGTSLNEQFF. The CDR3 DNA follows: TGCGCCAGCAGCGACGGGACTAGCTTGAATGAGCAGTTCTTC.

The chain employs TRBV29-1 and TRBJ2-7, with a possible D match to TRBD1 (6 bases). The CDR3 contains 12 residues. From germline, CDR1 is SQVTM and CDR2 ANQGSEA. V was trimmed by 5 bases and J by 4 bases, leaving 12 bases between them. The CDR3 DNA reads TGCAGCGTTTCAGGGGAAAAATACGAGCAGTACTTC. Protein sequence: CSVSGEKYEQYF.